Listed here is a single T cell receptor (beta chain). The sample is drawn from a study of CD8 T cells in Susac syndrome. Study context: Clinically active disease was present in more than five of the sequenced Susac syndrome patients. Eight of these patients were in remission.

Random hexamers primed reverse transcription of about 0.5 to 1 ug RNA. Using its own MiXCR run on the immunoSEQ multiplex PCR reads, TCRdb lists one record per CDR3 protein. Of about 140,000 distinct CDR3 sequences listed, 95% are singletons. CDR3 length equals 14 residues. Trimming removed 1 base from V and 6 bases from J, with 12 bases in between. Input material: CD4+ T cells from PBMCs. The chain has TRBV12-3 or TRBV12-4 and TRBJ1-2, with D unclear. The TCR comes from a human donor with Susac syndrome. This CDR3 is CASSLDRGDDGYTF. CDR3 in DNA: TGTGCCAGCAGTTTAGACCGGGGAGACGATGGCTACACCTTC.